This paragraph covers one T cell receptor (beta chain) sequence. The sample originates from a study of blood T cell repertoires in COVID-19. Background on the study: The samples span acute and convalescent COVID-19 from the United States, Italy and Spain. The cDNA or gDNA used as material had been derived from T cells, B-cell-depleted T cells, or PBMCs.

Sequenced by immunoSEQ multiplex PCR; TCRdb stores in-frame clones only, minus some. Counted here are just over 250,000 clones, more than 85% occurring once; the ten biggest clones make up about 2.5%. This receptor was identified in a person aged 18 to 29 with COVID-19, enrolled during active disease. The sequencing input was peripheral blood.

Written as DNA, the CDR3 is TGTGCCAGCAGTTACTCGCCGACTAGCGCTGGGGAGCTGTTTTTT. Amino acids: CASSYSPTSAGELFF. The chain recombines TRBV6-2 or TRBV6-3 with TRBJ2-2, with 8 bases lining up with TRBD2. With V trimmed by 0 bases and J by 8 bases, 5 bases remained unmatched. Germline V gives CDR1 MNHEY, CDR2 SVGEGT. The CDR3 is made up of 15 amino acids.